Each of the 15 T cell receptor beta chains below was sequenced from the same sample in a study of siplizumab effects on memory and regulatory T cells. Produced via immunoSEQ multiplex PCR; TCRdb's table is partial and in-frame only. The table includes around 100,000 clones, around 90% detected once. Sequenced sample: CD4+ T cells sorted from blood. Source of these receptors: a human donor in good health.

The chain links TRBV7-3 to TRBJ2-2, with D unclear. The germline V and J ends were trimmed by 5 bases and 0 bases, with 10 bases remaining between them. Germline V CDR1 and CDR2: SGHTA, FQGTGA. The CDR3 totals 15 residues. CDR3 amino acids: CASSATYANTGELFF. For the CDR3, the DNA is TGTGCCAGCAGCGCGACCTATGCGAACACCGGGGAGCTGTTTTTT. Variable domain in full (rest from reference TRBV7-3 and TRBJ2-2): GAGVSQTPSNKVTEKGKYVELRCDPISGHTALYWYRQSLGQGPEFLIYFQGTGAADDSGLPNDRFFAVRPEGSVSTLKIQRTERGDSAVYLCASSATYANTGELFFGEGSRLTVL.

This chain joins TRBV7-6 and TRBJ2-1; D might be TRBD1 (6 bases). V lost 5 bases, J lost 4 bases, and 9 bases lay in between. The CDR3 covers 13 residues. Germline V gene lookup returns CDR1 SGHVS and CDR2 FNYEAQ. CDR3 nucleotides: TGTGCCAGCAGCCTAACAGGGTACAATGAGCAGTTCTTC. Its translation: CASSLTGYNEQFF.

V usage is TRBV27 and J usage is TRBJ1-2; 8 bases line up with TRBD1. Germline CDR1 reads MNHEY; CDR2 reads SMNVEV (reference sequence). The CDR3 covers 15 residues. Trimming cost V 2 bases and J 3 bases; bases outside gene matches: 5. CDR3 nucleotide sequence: TGTGCCAGCAGTTTAAATGGACAGGGATACTATGGCTACACCTTC. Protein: CASSLNGQGYYGYTF.

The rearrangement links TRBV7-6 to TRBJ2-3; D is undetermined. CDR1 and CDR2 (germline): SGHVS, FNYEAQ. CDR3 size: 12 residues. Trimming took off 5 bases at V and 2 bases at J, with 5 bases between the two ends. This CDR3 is CASSELTDTQYF. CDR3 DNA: TGTGCCAGCAGCGAGCTCACAGATACGCAGTATTTT.

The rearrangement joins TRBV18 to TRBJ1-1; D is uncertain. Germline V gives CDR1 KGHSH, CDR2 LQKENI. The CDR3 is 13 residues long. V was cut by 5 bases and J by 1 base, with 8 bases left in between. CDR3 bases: TGTGCCAGCTCAGGTCAGTCGAACACTGAAGCTTTCTTT. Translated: CASSGQSNTEAFF.

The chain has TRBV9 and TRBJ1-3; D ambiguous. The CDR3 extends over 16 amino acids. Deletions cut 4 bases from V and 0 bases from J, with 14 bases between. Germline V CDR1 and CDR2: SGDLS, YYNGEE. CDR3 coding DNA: TGTGCCAGCAGCACCCAGACCCGTAGCTCTGGAAACACCATATATTTT. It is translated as CASSTQTRSSGNTIYF.

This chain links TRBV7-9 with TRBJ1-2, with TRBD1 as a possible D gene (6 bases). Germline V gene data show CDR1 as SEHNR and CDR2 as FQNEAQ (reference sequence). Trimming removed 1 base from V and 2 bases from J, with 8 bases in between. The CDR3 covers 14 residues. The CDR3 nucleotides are TGTGCCAGCAGCTTAGGGGGGCTGAACTATGGCTACACCTTC. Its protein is CASSLGGLNYGYTF.

CDR3 amino acids: CASSLRDRGYTQYF. CDR3 coding DNA: TGTGCCAGCAGTTTAAGGGACAGGGGTTATACGCAGTATTTT. V gene TRBV27 combines with J gene TRBJ2-3, with TRBD1 matching over 10 bases. V lost 2 bases to trimming and J lost 7 bases; unmatched junction nucleotides: 3. The CDR3 is 14 residues long. Germline CDR1 MNHEY, CDR2 SMNVEV (reference sequence).

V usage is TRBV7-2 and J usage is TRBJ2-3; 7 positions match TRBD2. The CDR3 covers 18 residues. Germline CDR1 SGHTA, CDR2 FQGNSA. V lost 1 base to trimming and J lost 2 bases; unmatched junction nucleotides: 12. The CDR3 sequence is CASSLVGGLAVPTDTQYF. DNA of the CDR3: TGTGCCAGCAGCTTAGTAGGTGGCCTAGCGGTCCCCACAGATACGCAGTATTTT.

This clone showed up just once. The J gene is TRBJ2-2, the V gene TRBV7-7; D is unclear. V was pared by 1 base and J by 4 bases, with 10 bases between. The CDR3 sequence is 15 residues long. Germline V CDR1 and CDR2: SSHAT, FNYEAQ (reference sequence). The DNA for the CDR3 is TGTGCCAGCAGCTTAGGTCCGACGGTCACCGGGGAGCTGTTTTTT. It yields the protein CASSLGPTVTGELFF.

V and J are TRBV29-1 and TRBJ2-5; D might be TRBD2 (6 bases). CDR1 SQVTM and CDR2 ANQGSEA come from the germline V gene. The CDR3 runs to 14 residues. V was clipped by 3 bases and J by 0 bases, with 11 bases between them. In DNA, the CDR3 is TGCAGCGTTGAGTCCGGGGGTTACCAAGAGACCCAGTACTTC. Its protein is CSVESGGYQETQYF.

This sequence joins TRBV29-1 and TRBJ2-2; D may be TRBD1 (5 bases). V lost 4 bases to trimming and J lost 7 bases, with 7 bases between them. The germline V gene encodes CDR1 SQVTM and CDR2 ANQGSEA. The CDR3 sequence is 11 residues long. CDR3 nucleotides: TGCAGCGTTGGGGGCGGCGGGGAGCTGTTTTTT. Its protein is CSVGGGGELFF.

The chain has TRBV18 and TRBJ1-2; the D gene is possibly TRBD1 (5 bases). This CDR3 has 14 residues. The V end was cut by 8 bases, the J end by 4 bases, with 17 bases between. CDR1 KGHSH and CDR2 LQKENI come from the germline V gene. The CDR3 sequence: CASTRDQASYGYTF. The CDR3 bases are TGTGCCAGCACCCGGGACCAGGCAAGCTATGGCTACACCTTC.

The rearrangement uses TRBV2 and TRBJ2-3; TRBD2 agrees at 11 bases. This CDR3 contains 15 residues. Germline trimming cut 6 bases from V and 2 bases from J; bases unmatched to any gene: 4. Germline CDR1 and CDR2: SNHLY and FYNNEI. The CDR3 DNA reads TGTGCCAGCAGAGTACTAGCGGGGGCCACAGATACGCAGTATTTT. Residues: CASRVLAGATDTQYF. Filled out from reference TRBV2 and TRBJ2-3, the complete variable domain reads EPEVTQTPSHQVTQMGQEVILRCVPISNHLYFYWYRQILGQKVEFLVSFYNNEISEKSEIFDDQFSVERPDGSNFTLKIRSTKLEDSAMYFCASRVLAGATDTQYFGPGTRLTVL.

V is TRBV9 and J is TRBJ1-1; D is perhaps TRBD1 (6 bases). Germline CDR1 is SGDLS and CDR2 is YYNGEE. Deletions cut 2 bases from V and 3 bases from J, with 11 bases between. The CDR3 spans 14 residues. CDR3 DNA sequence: TGTGCCAGCAGCGTGGACAGCCTTCACACTGAAGCTTTCTTT. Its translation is CASSVDSLHTEAFF.